This TCR beta chain is from a study of HIV-infected patients and healthy controls. Alpha and beta constant-region primers primed reverse transcription of around 540 ng RNA. Each of the alpha and beta chains got its own library through chain-specific third strand synthesis with indices. MiXCR was run by TCRdb on the 5' RACE reads, yielding one entry per CDR3 protein. The table records some 6,900 distinct CDR3 sequences, 9.5% to 12% of them present only once. By share, this clonotype ranks as medium-sized. Its specificity is not known. J gave up 8 bases and V 3 bases, and 14 bases lay outside the gene matches. Germline V gives CDR1 LNHNV, CDR2 YYDKDF (reference sequence). This CDR3 has 17 residues. All unsorted peripheral T cells were captured because whole blood was used without fractionation. Whole-study findings and limits: The authors saw processing only sixteen HIV-infected individuals as a major limitation on generality.

The rearrangement uses TRBV15 and TRBJ2-1; 9 nucleotides align to TRBD2. The sample in question was blood, obtained before antiretroviral therapy. The sequence derives from an adult with HIV infection. This CDR3 reads CATSSSKIAGVEDEQFF. In DNA form, the CDR3 reads TGTGCCACCAGCAGTTCTAAAATAGCGGGAGTTGAGGATGAGCAGTTCTTC. The whole variable domain, remainder taken from reference TRBV15 and TRBJ2-1, is DAMVIQNPRYQVTQFGKPVTLSCSQTLNHNVMYWYQQKSSQAPKLLFHYYDKDFNNEADTPDNFQSRRPNTSFCFLDIRSPGLGDTAMYLCATSSSKIAGVEDEQFFGPGTRLTVL.